A selection of T cell receptor beta chains follows, all from one sample in a study of blood T cell repertoires in COVID-19. The repertoire was sequenced with immunoSEQ multiplex PCR; TCRdb's copy has only in-frame clones and lacks some. The sample has about 98,000 clones, around 81% seen once. Sequencing was done on a sample of peripheral blood. Every receptor here comes from a man aged 55 to 70 with acute or convalescent COVID-19. Each CDR3 is given with its conserved first and last residue. The D gene is left open where the match is weak. Only some rows state a clone size, as once, few, many or a class for expanded clones.

d_gene | abundance | j_gene | v_gene | CDR3nt | CDR3aa
- | - | TRBJ2-1 | TRBV7-8 | TGTGCCAGCAGCTTAGCTATGAGGAATGAGCAGTTCTTC | CASSLAMRNEQFF
TRBD2 | once | TRBJ2-1 | TRBV9 | TGTGCCAGCAGCGAAGCCACTAGCGGGAGTTACAATGAGCAGTTCTTC | CASSEATSGSYNEQFF
- | - | TRBJ1-3 | TRBV30 | TGTGCCTGGAGTGTCAACGGGGGTCCTGGAAACACCATATATTTT | CAWSVNGGPGNTIYF
TRBD2 | - | TRBJ2-2 | TRBV30 | TGTGCCTGGAGTGTCGTGGGAGGGAGTTTCGCCGGGGAGCTGTTTTTT | CAWSVVGGSFAGELFF
- | - | TRBJ1-2 | TRBV7-9 | TGTGCCAGCAGCCTGGAGCGGGTAGGCGGCTACACCTTC | CASSLERVGGYTF
- | - | TRBJ2-1 | TRBV30 | TGTGCCTGGATGAGACGGGGAGGCTCCAATGAGCAGTTCTTC | CAWMRRGGSNEQFF
- | - | TRBJ2-3 | TRBV24-1 | TGTGCCACCAGTCGCGACGGGGCAGATACGCAGTATTTT | CATSRDGADTQYF
TRBD1 | - | TRBJ1-5 | TRBV7-2 | TGTGCCAGCAGCTTTGCCGGGACAGGGTATCAGCCCCAGCATTTT | CASSFAGTGYQPQHF
TRBD2 | few | TRBJ2-1 | TRBV15 | TGTGCCACCAGCAGAGATACGGGAGGAGGTGGTGAGCAGTTCTTC | CATSRDTGGGGEQFF
TRBD2 | - | TRBJ2-7 | TRBV7-9 | TGTGCCAGCAGCGAACCGGGACTAGCACGGAGCGAGCAGTACTTC | CASSEPGLARSEQYF
- | - | TRBJ1-2 | TRBV2 | TGTGCCAGCAGTGAGGCCCCGAGGAACTATGGCTACACCTTC | CASSEAPRNYGYTF
- | - | TRBJ1-1 | TRBV2 | TGTGCCAGCCGACGCAGGACAGTGAACACTGAAGCTTTCTTT | CASRRRTVNTEAFF
TRBD1 | - | TRBJ2-2 | TRBV19 | TGTGCCAGTGTACAGGGGTTCGGGGAGCTGTTTTTT | CASVQGFGELFF
- | - | TRBJ1-4 | TRBV19 | TGTGCCAGTAGTATAGATACGGCAGGACTAACTAATGAAAAACTGTTTTTT | CASSIDTAGLTNEKLFF
TRBD1 | - | TRBJ1-1 | TRBV7-9 | TGTGCCAGCAGCCCGGGACAGGGGGACACTGAAGCTTTCTTT | CASSPGQGDTEAFF
- | - | TRBJ2-7 | TRBV5-1 | TGCGCCAGCAGCGGGGGGGCTCTCGAGCAGTACTTC | CASSGGALEQYF
TRBD1 | - | TRBJ2-2 | TRBV5-1 | TGCGCCAGCAGCCCGGGACAGGGAATAAGAACCGGGGAGCTGTTTTTT | CASSPGQGIRTGELFF
- | - | TRBJ2-4 | TRBV18 | TGTGCCAGCTCACCCGGGTACACCCCGCCGGACATTCAGTACTTC | CASSPGYTPPDIQYF
- | once | TRBJ2-7 | TRBV6-5 | TGTGCCAGCAGTTATCGGGAACTAGGCTACGAGCAGTACTTC | CASSYRELGYEQYF
- | - | TRBJ1-1 | TRBV14 | TGTGCCAGCAGCTACAGCGGACTCAACACTGAAGCTTTCTTT | CASSYSGLNTEAFF
TRBD1 | - | TRBJ1-2 | TRBV7-8 | TGTGCCAGCAGCTTAGCCCAGACAGGGTTGGGCTACACCTTC | CASSLAQTGLGYTF
TRBD2 | - | TRBJ2-3 | TRBV5-1 | TGCGCCAGCAGCCCACGCGGGGGGCCGCGCACAGATACGCAGTATTTT | CASSPRGGPRTDTQYF
- | once | TRBJ2-4 | TRBV11-2 | TGTGCCAGCAGCCTCGACACGTTTGAAAACATTCAGTACTTC | CASSLDTFENIQYF
- | - | TRBJ1-3 | TRBV13 | TGTGCCAGCAGTAAAGTACTATCTGGAAACACCATATATTTT | CASSKVLSGNTIYF
TRBD1 | - | TRBJ1-2 | TRBV6-5 | TGTGCCAGCAGTTACTACAGGGGAAGCCTCTATGGCTACACCTTC | CASSYYRGSLYGYTF
TRBD1 | - | TRBJ1-2 | TRBV5-1 | TGCGCCAGCAGCACAGGGACAGGGCAATTGAGCTACACCTTC | CASSTGTGQLSYTF
- | - | TRBJ2-3 | TRBV10-2 | TGCGCCAGCAGTGAGTCTCCAACTTACACAGATACGCAGTATTTT | CASSESPTYTDTQYF
TRBD1 | - | TRBJ1-5 | TRBV23-1 | TGCGCCAGCAGTCAACCCGGGACAGATAATCAGCCCCAGCATTTT | CASSQPGTDNQPQHF
- | - | TRBJ1-1 | TRBV3-1/TRBV3-2 | TGTGCCAGCAGCACTGACTGGGTGATGAACACTGAAGCTTTCTTT | CASSTDWVMNTEAFF
- | - | TRBJ1-6 | TRBV5-5 | TGTGCCAGCAGCTTTTACACGATGAATTCACCCCTCCACTTT | CASSFYTMNSPLHF
TRBD1 | - | TRBJ1-4 | TRBV5-1 | TGCGCCAGCAGCCCCGGGACAGGGAATGAAAAACTGTTTTTT | CASSPGTGNEKLFF
- | - | TRBJ1-5 | TRBV19 | TGTGCCAGTAGTACCACAGGGCAGGGTCAGCCCCAGCATTTT | CASSTTGQGQPQHF
- | - | TRBJ2-1 | TRBV11-3 | TGTGCCAGCAGCTTACGACAGTCGCCTAGAGATGAGCAGTTCTTC | CASSLRQSPRDEQFF
TRBD2 | - | TRBJ2-2 | TRBV7-9 | TGTGCCAGCAGCCCGCGACTAGCCGAGGGTTTAAACGGGGAGCTGTTTTTT | CASSPRLAEGLNGELFF
TRBD2 | - | TRBJ2-1 | TRBV24-1 | TGTGCCACCAGGCCTAGCGGGGGGGACTATGAGCAGTTCTTC | CATRPSGGDYEQFF
- | - | TRBJ1-2 | TRBV7-9 | TGTGCCAGCAGCTTAGAAACAGCTAACTATGGCTACACCTTC | CASSLETANYGYTF
TRBD1 | - | TRBJ2-7 | TRBV11-3 | TGTGCCAGCAGCCCCCTCACCGGGACAGATAGGACCTACGAGCAGTACTTC | CASSPLTGTDRTYEQYF
- | - | TRBJ1-1 | TRBV6-5 | TGTGCCAGCGCCCGGGGGGGCACAAACACTGAAGCTTTCTTT | CASARGGTNTEAFF
- | - | TRBJ1-4 | TRBV7-9 | TGTGCCAGCAGCTTAGATACAGGACAACCCAATTTT | CASSLDTGQPNF
TRBD1 | - | TRBJ1-5 | TRBV5-6 | TGTGCCAGCAGCTTGGGGACAGGATATCAGCCCCAGCATTTT | CASSLGTGYQPQHF
TRBD2 | once | TRBJ2-1 | TRBV3-1/TRBV3-2 | TGTGCCAGCAGCCTCCGGGTAATGACTAGCGGGAGGGCCGCTGAGCAGTTCTTC | CASSLRVMTSGRAAEQFF
- | - | TRBJ1-5 | TRBV6-5 | TGTGCCAGCAGCTTAAACAGGGATAGCAATCAGCCCCAGCATTTT | CASSLNRDSNQPQHF
TRBD2 | few | TRBJ2-2 | TRBV3-1/TRBV3-2 | TGTGCCAGCAGCCGAGATAGCGGGGGGTACGGCGGGGAGCTGTTTTTT | CASSRDSGGYGGELFF
- | - | TRBJ1-2 | TRBV27 | TGTGCCAGCAGTTTGCGGGCCTCCTATGGCTACACCTTC | CASSLRASYGYTF
- | - | TRBJ2-5 | TRBV3-1/TRBV3-2 | TGTGCCAGCAGCCACAATATACAGGACACTAAAGAGACCCAGTACTTC | CASSHNIQDTKETQYF
- | - | TRBJ2-5 | TRBV6-5 | TGTGCCACCACCCAGTTCGAAGAGACCCAGTACTTC | CATTQFEETQYF
- | - | TRBJ1-1 | TRBV15 | TGTGCCACCAGCAGCTACAGGGTAGTAGTGGACACTGAAGCTTTCTTT | CATSSYRVVVDTEAFF
- | - | TRBJ1-6 | TRBV30 | TGTGCCTGGAGTTTGGGGGGTAACTCACCCCTCCACTTT | CAWSLGGNSPLHF
TRBD1 | - | TRBJ2-1 | TRBV3-1/TRBV3-2 | TGTGCCAGCAGTCGGGACAGGTTCTACAATGAGCAGTTCTTC | CASSRDRFYNEQFF
- | few | TRBJ2-2 | TRBV18 | TGTGCCAGCTCACCACCGTCTGGGGAGCTGTTTTTT | CASSPPSGELFF
- | once | TRBJ2-5 | TRBV6-5 | TGTGCCAGCACCTCAACCTCCGCGGGCCAAGAGACCCAGTACTTC | CASTSTSAGQETQYF